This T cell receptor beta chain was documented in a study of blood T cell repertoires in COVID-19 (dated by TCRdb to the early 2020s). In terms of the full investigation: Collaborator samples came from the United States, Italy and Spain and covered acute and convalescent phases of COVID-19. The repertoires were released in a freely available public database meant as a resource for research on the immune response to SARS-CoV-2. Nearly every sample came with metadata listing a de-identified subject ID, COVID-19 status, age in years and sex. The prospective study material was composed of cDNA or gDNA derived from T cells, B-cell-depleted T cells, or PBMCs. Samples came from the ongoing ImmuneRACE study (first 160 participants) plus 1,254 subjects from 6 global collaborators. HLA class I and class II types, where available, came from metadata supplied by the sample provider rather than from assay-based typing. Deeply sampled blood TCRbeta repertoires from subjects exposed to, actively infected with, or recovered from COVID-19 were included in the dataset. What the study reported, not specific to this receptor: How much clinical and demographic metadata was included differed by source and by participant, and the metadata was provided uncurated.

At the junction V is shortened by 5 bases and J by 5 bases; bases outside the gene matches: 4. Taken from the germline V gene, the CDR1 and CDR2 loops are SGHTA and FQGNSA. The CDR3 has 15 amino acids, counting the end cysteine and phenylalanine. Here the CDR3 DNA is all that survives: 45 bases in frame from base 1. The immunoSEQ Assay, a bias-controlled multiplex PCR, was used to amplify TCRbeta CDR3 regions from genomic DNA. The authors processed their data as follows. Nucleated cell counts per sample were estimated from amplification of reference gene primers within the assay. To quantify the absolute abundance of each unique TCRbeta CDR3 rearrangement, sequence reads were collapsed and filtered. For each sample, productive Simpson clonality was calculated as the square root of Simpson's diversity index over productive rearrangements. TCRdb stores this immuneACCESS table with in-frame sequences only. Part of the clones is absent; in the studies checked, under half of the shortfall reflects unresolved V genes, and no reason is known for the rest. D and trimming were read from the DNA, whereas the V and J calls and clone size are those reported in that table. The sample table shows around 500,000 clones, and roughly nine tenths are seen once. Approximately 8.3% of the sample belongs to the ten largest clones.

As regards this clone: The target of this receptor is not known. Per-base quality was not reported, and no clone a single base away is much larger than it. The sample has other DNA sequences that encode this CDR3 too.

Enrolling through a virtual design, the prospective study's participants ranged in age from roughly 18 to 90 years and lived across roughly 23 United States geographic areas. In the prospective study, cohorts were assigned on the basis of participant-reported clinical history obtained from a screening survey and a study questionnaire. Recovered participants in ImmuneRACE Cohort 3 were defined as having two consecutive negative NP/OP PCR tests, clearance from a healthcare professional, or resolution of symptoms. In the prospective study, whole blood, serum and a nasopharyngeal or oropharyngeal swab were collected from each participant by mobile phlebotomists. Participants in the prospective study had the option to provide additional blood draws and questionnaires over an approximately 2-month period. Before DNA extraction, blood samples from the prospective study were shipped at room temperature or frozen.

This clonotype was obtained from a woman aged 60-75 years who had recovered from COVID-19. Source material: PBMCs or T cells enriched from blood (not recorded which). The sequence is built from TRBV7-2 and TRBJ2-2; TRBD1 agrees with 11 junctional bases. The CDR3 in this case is CASSPRDRGTGELFF. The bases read TGTGCCAGCAGCCCGAGGGACAGGGGGACCGGGGAGCTGTTTTTT.